Described below is a single T cell receptor (beta chain) sequence and its context. The sample contains more than one DNA sequence encoding this CDR3. This sample was included in a study of blood T cell repertoires in COVID-19. Study background: Two negative PCRs, clearance, or symptom resolution characterized the recovered Cohort 3 donors. The origin of the acute and convalescent COVID-19 samples was the United States, Italy and Spain.

Participants spanned ages about 18 to 89 years and resided in roughly 26 US areas. Some clones are missing from TCRdb's copy, which holds only in-frame ones; the method was immunoSEQ multiplex PCR. The sample carries over 250,000 clones, 70% to 90% recorded once. This CDR3 region has 13 residues. The germline V gene encodes CDR1 GTSNPN and CDR2 SVGIG (reference sequence). Trimming took off 5 bases at V and 1 base at J, with 11 bases between the two ends. The TCR was taken from a woman between 55 and 75 years old in a cohort exposed to, infected with or recovered from COVID-19 (not recorded which). Sequenced sample: PBMCs or T cells enriched from blood (not recorded which). J is TRBJ1-1 and V is TRBV30; D is ambiguous. The chain's CDR3 is CAWSTTGNTEAFF. The CDR3 nucleotides are TGTGCCTGGTCTACGACGGGGAACACTGAAGCTTTCTTT.